This T cell receptor (beta chain) stems from a study of long-term antiretroviral therapy in people with HIV. The assay, immunoSEQ v3.0, was run at survey level. Using immunoSEQ multiplex PCR, the repertoire was profiled, and TCRdb retains in-frame clones only, with some absent. The sample contains 14,000 or so clones, around 90% of which appear only once. Germline assignment: CDR1 GTSNPN and CDR2 SVGIG (reference sequence). This CDR3 has 15 amino acids. The junction had 7 bases not matched to a gene; V was cut back by 5 bases and J by 2 bases. The V and J genes are TRBV30 and TRBJ2-3, with 10 bases fitting TRBD2. The specimen was unsorted PBMCs, collected 6.2 years after starting antiretroviral therapy. This TCR derives from a man aged 40-50 years with HIV. The CDR3 region is CAWDRTSGYTDTQYF. The CDR3 DNA sequence: TGTGCCTGGGACCGGACTAGCGGTTACACAGATACGCAGTATTTT.